Presented here are 2 T cell receptor beta chains from one specimen sequenced in a study of cytomegalovirus exposure and HLA in healthy donors. Repertoires were generated with immunoSEQ multiplex PCR, while TCRdb's copy carries only in-frame clones and drops some. The table includes more than 140,000 clones, approximately 91% detected once. Sequenced material: PBMCs. These receptors all come from a woman aged 18-29 years in good health and CMV-seropositive.

The CDR3 DNA reads as TGTGCCAGCAGTTTATCGTGGGCCCTCCTCTCCTACGAGCAGTACTTC. This gives the protein CASSLSWALLSYEQYF. The V gene is TRBV27, the J gene TRBJ2-7; D uncertain. The germline V gene has CDR1 MNHEY and CDR2 SMNVEV (reference sequence). V was shortened by 0 bases and J by 0 bases, with 12 bases between the two germline ends. The CDR3 has 16 amino acids.

The chain recombines TRBV19 with TRBJ2-4; tentatively, D is TRBD2 (6 bases). V gave up 5 bases and J gave up 6 bases, with 17 bases separating them. The CDR3 has 15 residues. Germline V gene data show CDR1 as LNHDA and CDR2 as SQIVND (reference sequence). The CDR3 loop is CASSPEGRILNIQYF. The CDR3 region has the DNA TGTGCCAGTAGTCCCGAGGGGAGGATATTAAACATTCAGTACTTC.